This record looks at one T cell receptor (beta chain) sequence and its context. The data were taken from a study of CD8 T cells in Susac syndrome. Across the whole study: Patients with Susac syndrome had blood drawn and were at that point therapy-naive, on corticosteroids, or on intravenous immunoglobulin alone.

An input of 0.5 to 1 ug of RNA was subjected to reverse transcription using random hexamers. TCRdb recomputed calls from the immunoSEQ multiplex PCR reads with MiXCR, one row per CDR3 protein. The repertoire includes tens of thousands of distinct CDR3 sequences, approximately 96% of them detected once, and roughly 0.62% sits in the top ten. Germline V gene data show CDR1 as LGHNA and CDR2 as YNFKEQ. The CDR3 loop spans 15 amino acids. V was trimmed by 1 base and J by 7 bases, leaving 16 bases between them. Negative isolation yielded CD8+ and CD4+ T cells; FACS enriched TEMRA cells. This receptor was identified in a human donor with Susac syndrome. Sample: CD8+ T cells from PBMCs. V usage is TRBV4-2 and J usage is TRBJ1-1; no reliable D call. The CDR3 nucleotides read TGTGCCAGCAGCCAAGGAAGCAGTAGCAGGCTTGAAGCTTTCTTT. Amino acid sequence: CASSQGSSSRLEAFF.